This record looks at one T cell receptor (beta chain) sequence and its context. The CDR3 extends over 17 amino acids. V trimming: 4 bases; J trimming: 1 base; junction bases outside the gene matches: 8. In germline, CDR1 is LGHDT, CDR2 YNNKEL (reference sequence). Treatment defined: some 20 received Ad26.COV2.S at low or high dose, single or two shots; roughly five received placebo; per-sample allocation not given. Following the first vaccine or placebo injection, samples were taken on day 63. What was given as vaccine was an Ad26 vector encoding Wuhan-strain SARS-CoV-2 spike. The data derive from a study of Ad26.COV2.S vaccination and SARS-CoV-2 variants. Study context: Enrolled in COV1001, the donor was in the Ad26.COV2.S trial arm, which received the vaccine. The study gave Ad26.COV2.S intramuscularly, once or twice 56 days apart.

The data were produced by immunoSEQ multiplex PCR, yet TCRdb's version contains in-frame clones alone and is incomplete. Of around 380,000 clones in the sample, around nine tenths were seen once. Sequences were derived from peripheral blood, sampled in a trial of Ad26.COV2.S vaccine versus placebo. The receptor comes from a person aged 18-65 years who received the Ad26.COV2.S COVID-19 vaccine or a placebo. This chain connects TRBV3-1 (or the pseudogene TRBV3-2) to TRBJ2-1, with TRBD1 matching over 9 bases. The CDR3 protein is CASSPTKDRGSYNEQFF. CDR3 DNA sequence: TGTGCCAGCAGCCCAACTAAGGACAGGGGATCCTACAATGAGCAGTTCTTC.